This T cell receptor (beta chain) was retrieved from a study of T cells in Graves' hyperthyroidism and ophthalmopathy. For the study at large: Prior to any treatment, at the point of initial diagnosis, peripheral blood was collected. Findings of the study overall: The majority of expanded thyroid clonotypes above 0.001 also appeared in blood.

This clonotype was observed a handful of times. Its antigen is not identified. RNA transcripts served as the template for amplifying TCR beta CDR3 regions. HTBI primers drove first-round RT-PCR of the TCR CDR3. TCRdb passed the multiplex PCR reads through MiXCR, listing each CDR3 protein once. The data show 550,000 to 650,000 distinct CDR3 sequences, with 13% to 15% seen just once and approximately 14% held by the top ten. Clinical symptoms, serum thyroxine and TRAb, thyroid ultrasound and orbital computed tomography together formed the diagnostic basis. Sequenced: blood. The TCR sequence derives from a woman aged 40 to 55 with Graves' hyperthyroidism.

The CDR3 sequence: CASRSKREVITGELFF. CDR3 nucleotide sequence: TGTGCCAGCAGATCTAAGCGGGAGGTTATCACCGGGGAGCTGTTTTTT. The chain uses TRBV7-9 and TRBJ2-2, with TRBD2 matching 9 bases. The CDR3 runs to 16 residues. Looked up from germline, CDR1 is SEHNR and CDR2 is FQNEAQ (reference sequence). V lost 6 bases and J lost 4; bases outside the gene matches: 9.